This T cell receptor (beta chain) was recorded in a study of T cell responses to AZD1222 COVID-19 vaccine. Study findings and constraints: Across the whole spike, CD4 TCRs peaked at regions 160-218 and 743-854.

Concerning this clone: No antigen is known for it.

Method: immunoSEQ multiplex PCR; TCRdb's copy keeps in-frame clones and lacks some. The table lists 180,000 or so clones, approximately 90% of them singletons. The germline gives CDR1 SNHLY, CDR2 FYNNEI. This CDR3 has 14 residues. V lost 6 bases to trimming and J lost 4 bases; unmatched junction nucleotides: 8. The TCR comes from an adult who received the AZD1222 COVID-19 vaccine. The specimen comprised peripheral blood, sampled 28 days after the second AZD1222 dose. J is TRBJ1-1 and V is TRBV2, with 7 bases that match TRBD1. The CDR3 region has the DNA TGTGCCAGCAGGTACAGGGGAAGGGGCACTGAAGCTTTCTTT. This gives the protein CASRYRGRGTEAFF.